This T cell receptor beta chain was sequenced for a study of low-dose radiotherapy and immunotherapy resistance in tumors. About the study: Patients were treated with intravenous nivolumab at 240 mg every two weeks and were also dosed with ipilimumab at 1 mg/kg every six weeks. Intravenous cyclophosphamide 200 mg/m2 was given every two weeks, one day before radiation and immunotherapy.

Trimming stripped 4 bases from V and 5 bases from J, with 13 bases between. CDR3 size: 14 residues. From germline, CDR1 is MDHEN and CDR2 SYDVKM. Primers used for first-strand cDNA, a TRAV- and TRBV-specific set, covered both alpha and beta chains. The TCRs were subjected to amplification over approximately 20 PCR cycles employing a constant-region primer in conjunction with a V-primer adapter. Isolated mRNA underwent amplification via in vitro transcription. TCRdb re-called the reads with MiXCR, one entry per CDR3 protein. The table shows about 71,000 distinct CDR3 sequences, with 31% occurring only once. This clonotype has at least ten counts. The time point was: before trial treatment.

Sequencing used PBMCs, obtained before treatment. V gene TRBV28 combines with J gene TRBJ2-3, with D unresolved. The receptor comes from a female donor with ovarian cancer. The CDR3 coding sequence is TGTGCCAGCAGTTCCGTGTGGATAGGAGATACGCAGTATTTT. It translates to CASSSVWIGDTQYF.